This is a list of T cell receptor beta chains from one sample in a study of HIV-infected children after antiretroviral therapy interruption. TCRdb itself ran the 3' RACE reads through MiXCR, one entry per CDR3 protein. The sample has more than 12,000 distinct CDR3 sequences, approximately 3.6% seen once; the top ten hold 30% to 40%. The material sequenced was CD45RO+ CD8+ T cells from PBMCs, pooled from several time points, taken from a donor given antiretroviral therapy, either interrupted or continuous. The receptors derive from a pool of human donors with HIV. Both conserved end residues are part of each CDR3. The order of the fields is clone size, D gene, V gene, J gene, CDR3 DNA, CDR3 protein. The D gene is left open where the match is weak. The size field is filled for only some rows; it gives once, few, many or a size class.

>many|-|TRBV28|TRBJ1-1
TGTGCCAGCACACACATGGGGGGAAACACTGAAGCTTTCTTT
CASTHMGGNTEAFF
>-|-|TRBV29-1|TRBJ2-3
TGCAGTGGCGAAGGGGGTGCAGGCACAGATACGCAGTATTTT
CSGEGGAGTDTQYF
>many|-|TRBV11-2|TRBJ2-7
TGTGCCAGCAGCGGATGGCCCGCATACCCCTACGAGCAGTACTTC
CASSGWPAYPYEQYF
>many|-|TRBV24-1|TRBJ2-1
TGTGCCACCAGTGGTCAGTCGTGGGTCGATGAGCAGTTCTTC
CATSGQSWVDEQFF
>many|-|TRBV21-1|TRBJ2-6
TGTGCCAGCAAGTTAGGGATGGGCTCTGGGGCCAACGTCCTGACTTTC
CASKLGMGSGANVLTF
>many|-|TRBV12-5|TRBJ2-1
TGTGCTAGTGGTTTGCGGGGGGCCGTTAGGAATGAGCAGTTCTTC
CASGLRGAVRNEQFF
>many|-|TRBV28|TRBJ1-1
TGTGCCAGCAGTTTGCTTTCCGGGGCGGGGAACACTGAAGCTTTCTTT
CASSLLSGAGNTEAFF
>many|-|TRBV28|TRBJ1-6
TGTGCCAGCAGTGGAACAGACCAACATAATTCACCCCTCCACTTT
CASSGTDQHNSPLHF
>many|TRBD1|TRBV4-1|TRBJ2-7
TGCGCCAGCAGCCAAGATCGCAGGACAGGGACGGGGGAGCAGTACTTC
CASSQDRRTGTGEQYF
>many|-|TRBV6-1|TRBJ2-2
TGTGCCAGCAGTAGGTCTGAGCTCCCCTATATCCCTCACACCGGGGAGCTGTTTTTT
CASSRSELPYIPHTGELFF
>many|TRBD1|TRBV5-8|TRBJ1-6
TGTGCCAGCAGCTGGCTCGGCAGGGGGCTTTGGAATTCACCCCTCCACTTT
CASSWLGRGLWNSPLHF
>many|-|TRBV6-1|TRBJ2-2
TGTGCCAGCAGTGGAGGTGCGGACACCGGGGAGCTGTTTTTT
CASSGGADTGELFF
>many|-|TRBV6-1|TRBJ1-2
TGTGCCAGCAGTGAGTCGGAGGTCACTAACTATGGCTACACCTTC
CASSESEVTNYGYTF
>many|-|TRBV4-2|TRBJ2-3
TGTGCCAGCAGCCAAGAACGATCGGGGGCTTCGGATACGCAGTATTTT
CASSQERSGASDTQYF
>many|-|TRBV23-1|TRBJ1-5
TGCGCCAGCAGTCAATCTCGAGACAGCGATCAGCCCCAGCATTTT
CASSQSRDSDQPQHF
>few|-|TRBV7-8|TRBJ2-7
TGTGCCAGCAGCTTAATGCCACCCTACGAGCAGTACTTC
CASSLMPPYEQYF
>-|TRBD2|TRBV4-3|TRBJ2-1
TGCGCCAGCAGCCCCTCAGCGGGGGGGCCTTACAATGAGCAGTTCTTC
CASSPSAGGPYNEQFF
>many|-|TRBV27|TRBJ2-1
TGTGCCAGCAGTTTAGAGGGCGAATCCTACAATGAGCAGTTCTTC
CASSLEGESYNEQFF
>many|-|TRBV11-2|TRBJ2-6
TGTGCCAGCAGCCCTCCGGATTTTTCTGGGGCCAACGTCCTGACTTTC
CASSPPDFSGANVLTF
>many|-|TRBV13|TRBJ1-2
TGTGCCAGCAGCTTAGAACGGGCACCGGGGTCGGGCAGGATAGGCTATGGCTACACCTTC
CASSLERAPGSGRIGYGYTF
>many|-|TRBV5-1|TRBJ2-3
TGCGCCAGCAGCCTCTTTGAGGGGGGACTCACAGATACGCAGTATTTT
CASSLFEGGLTDTQYF
>many|-|TRBV20-1|TRBJ1-2
TGCAGTGCTAGAGATAGGGGGACCGAGTATGGCTACACCTTC
CSARDRGTEYGYTF
>medium-sized|-|TRBV6-1|TRBJ2-5
TGTGCCAGCACCCGCGAGGGGCTCCAAGAGACCCAGTACTTC
CASTREGLQETQYF
>many|TRBD1|TRBV7-3|TRBJ2-1
TGTGCCAGCAGCGTAGGACAGGGGAATGAGCAGTTCTTC
CASSVGQGNEQFF
>medium-sized|-|TRBV20-1|TRBJ1-1
TGCAGTGCCTTGGACTGGAACACTGAAGCTTTCTTT
CSALDWNTEAFF
>many|-|TRBV20-1|TRBJ1-1
TGCAGTGCTAGGGAGATTGGAAACACTGAAGCTTTCTTT
CSAREIGNTEAFF
>many|-|TRBV20-1|TRBJ2-5
TGCAGTGCAAAGACCGAGACTAGTTGGGCCGAGACCCAGTACTTC
CSAKTETSWAETQYF
>-|-|TRBV14|TRBJ2-7
TGTGCCAGCAGCCAAGTCCCCCGGACTCCTACCTACGAGCAGTACTTC
CASSQVPRTPTYEQYF
>many|TRBD1|TRBV5-6|TRBJ2-7
TGTGCCAGCAGCTTGGGGACAGGGCTTTACGAGCAGTACTTC
CASSLGTGLYEQYF
>many|TRBD1|TRBV25-1|TRBJ2-4
TGTGCCAGCAGGGCAGGGGGTAACATTCAGTACTTC
CASRAGGNIQYF
>many|-|TRBV20-1|TRBJ1-5
TGCAGTGCTACAGGTGGTGGTTATGGTGGCAATCAGCCCCAGCATTTT
CSATGGGYGGNQPQHF
>many|TRBD2|TRBV4-1|TRBJ2-1
TGCGCCAGCAGCCAAGGACTAGCGGGCGGGGGTGAGCAGTTCTTC
CASSQGLAGGGEQFF
>many|-|TRBV19|TRBJ1-1
TGTGCCAGTAGAGCCTCAGATGGGTTTCGGGGGATTTGGGCTTTCTTT
CASRASDGFRGIWAFF
>medium-sized|-|TRBV28|TRBJ2-7
TGTGCCAGCAGTCCCATAATACAGGGCTACGAGCAGTACTTC
CASSPIIQGYEQYF
>many|-|TRBV27|TRBJ1-2
TGTGCCAGCAGTTTAGCAGGCAGAGTCGATGGCTACACCTTC
CASSLAGRVDGYTF
>medium-sized|-|TRBV12-5|TRBJ1-1
TGTGCTAGTGCCCCGAACCTGGGGGTCCTTCGGGCTTTCTTT
CASAPNLGVLRAFF
>many|TRBD1|TRBV20-1|TRBJ2-7
TGCAGTGCACGGGACAGGGAGACCGAGCAGTACTTC
CSARDRETEQYF
>many|TRBD1|TRBV2|TRBJ1-5
TGTGCCAGCAGTCCGGGGACAGGGGACGCGGATCTGCCCCAGCATTTT
CASSPGTGDADLPQHF
>large|TRBD2|TRBV11-2|TRBJ2-4
TGTGCCAGCAGCTATCCGGGACTAGCGAACATTCAGTACTTC
CASSYPGLANIQYF
>many|TRBD1|TRBV12-3/TRBV12-4|TRBJ2-3
TGTGCCAGCAGCGGGACAGGGGGCAAGAGGACAGATACGCAGTATTTT
CASSGTGGKRTDTQYF
>many|-|TRBV3-1|TRBJ1-1
TGTGCCAGCAGCCAAGAGATGAACTTTGAAGCTTTCTTT
CASSQEMNFEAFF
>many|TRBD1|TRBV25-1|TRBJ2-4
TGTGCCAGCAGTGACACATCCCTGACAGGGGAACGCGGCAAAAACATTCAGTACTTC
CASSDTSLTGERGKNIQYF
>many|-|TRBV6-2/TRBV6-3|TRBJ2-6
TGTGCCAGCAGTTACTACGACTCTGGGGCCAACGTCCTGACTTTC
CASSYYDSGANVLTF
>many|-|TRBV7-2|TRBJ2-3
TGTGCCAGCAGCGCGCTGGGGGCGGGCACAGATACGCAGTATTTT
CASSALGAGTDTQYF
>-|-|TRBV4-1|TRBJ2-1
TGCGCCAGCAGCCAAGTATGGGAGACCCACAATGAGCAGTTCTTC
CASSQVWETHNEQFF